The clone carrying this T cell receptor beta chain was counted between two and nine times. Its antigen remains unidentified. These data come from a study of T-cell memory formation after mild COVID-19. Study-level information: The TCR clusters were mostly specific to one donor.

Deletions cut 6 bases from V and 9 bases from J, with 18 bases between. This CDR3 comprises 13 residues. Findings and caveats of the study: Day 37-peaking second-wave clones had unconfirmed SARS-CoV-2 specificity.

Constant-segment primers were used for 5'RACE, and the resulting TCR alpha and TCR beta cDNA libraries carried sample barcodes and UMIs. Each CDR3 protein gets one entry after TCRdb re-called the 5' RACE reads with MiXCR. Found here are a few hundred thousand distinct CDR3 sequences, 18% of them singletons; the top ten hold 23%. This sequence was found in a man younger than 30 who had mild COVID-19 (a few samples of this study predate the infection). Cell type and time point are not known. The sequencing input was PBMCs or a T cell subset sorted from them (not recorded which). This chain connects TRBV12-3 or TRBV12-4 to TRBJ2-7; D is possibly TRBD1 or TRBD2 (5 bases each). CDR3 DNA: TGTGCCAGCAGCCCCGCTCGGGGCCAGGGGCAGTACTTC. Amino acids: CASSPARGQGQYF.